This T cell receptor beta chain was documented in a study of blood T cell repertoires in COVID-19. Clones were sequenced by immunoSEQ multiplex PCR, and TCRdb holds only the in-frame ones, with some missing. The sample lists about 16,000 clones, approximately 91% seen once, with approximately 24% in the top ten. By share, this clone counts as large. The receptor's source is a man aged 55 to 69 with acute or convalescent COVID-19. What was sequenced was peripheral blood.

Here the CDR3 DNA reads TGTGCCAGCAGTATTTCCGGGACAGGGGACGAGCAGTACTTC. It codes for CASSISGTGDEQYF. V and J are TRBV28 and TRBJ2-7; 10 nucleotides agree with TRBD1. V was clipped by 5 bases and J by 5 bases; unmatched bases: 6. The CDR3 has 14 residues. Germline loops: CDR1 MDHEN, CDR2 SYDVKM.